This paragraph reports one T cell receptor (beta chain). Its antigen specificity is not known. The sample holds no much larger clone one base away, and base qualities are not on file. The collaborating institutions used their own protocols to collect whole blood in K2EDTA tubes. For TCRbeta analysis, collaborators shipped samples as frozen whole blood, isolated PBMCs, or DNA extracted from either of those sample types. This entry comes from a study of blood T cell repertoires in COVID-19 (dated by TCRdb to the early 2020s). Study-level background: Samples covering the acute and convalescent phases of COVID-19 were provided by collaborators in the United States, Italy and Spain. The samples were drawn from the first 160 participants of the ongoing ImmuneRACE study and from 1,254 subjects provided by 6 global collaborators. The repertoires were released in a freely available public database meant as a resource for research on the immune response to SARS-CoV-2. Deeply sampled blood TCRbeta repertoires from subjects exposed to, actively infected with, or recovered from COVID-19 were included in the dataset. A de-identified subject ID, COVID-19 status, age in years and sex were almost always included in the sample metadata. Where available, HLA class I and class II types were obtained from metadata supplied by the sample provider rather than from assay-based typing. The material from the prospective study consisted of cDNA or gDNA derived from T cells, B-cell-depleted T cells, or PBMCs.

General study outcomes and caveats: The amount of clinical and demographic metadata varied by source and participant and was provided uncurated.

TCRbeta CDR3 regions were amplified from genomic DNA by means of the immunoSEQ Assay, a bias-controlled multiplex PCR. The paper's processing steps were these. The number of nucleated cells in each sample was estimated from the amplification of reference gene primers within the assay. To quantify the absolute abundance of each unique TCRbeta CDR3 rearrangement, sequence reads were collapsed and filtered. For each sample, productive Simpson clonality was calculated by taking the square root of Simpson's diversity index across productive rearrangements. TCRdb re-hosts the immuneACCESS table, in-frame sequences only. Its copies lack some clones; in the studies checked, an unresolved V gene accounts for under half of them, and the cause for the rest is not known. D and trimming come from the DNA, and the V and J calls and clone size come from that table. Within this sample are around 620,000 clones, with over 80% of them counted one time only. Of the sample, roughly 0.25% is held by the ten largest clones.

Sequencing was carried out using peripheral blood. The TCR was taken from a woman younger than 30 with acute or convalescent COVID-19.

CDR3 loop: CASSISFGSIRGQPQHF. DNA sequence: TGTGCCAGTAGTATCTCTTTTGGGAGCATACGGGGACAGCCCCAGCATTTT. The chain joins TRBV19 to TRBJ1-5; the D segment cannot be called with confidence. The CDR3 sequence holds 17 residues, the cysteine and phenylalanine included. Only the CDR3 DNA stays, 51 bases, in frame from base 1. Between the V and J ends, shortened by 3 bases and 7 bases respectively, the junction contains 22 bases. The germline V gene encodes CDR1 LNHDA and CDR2 SQIVND (reference sequence).